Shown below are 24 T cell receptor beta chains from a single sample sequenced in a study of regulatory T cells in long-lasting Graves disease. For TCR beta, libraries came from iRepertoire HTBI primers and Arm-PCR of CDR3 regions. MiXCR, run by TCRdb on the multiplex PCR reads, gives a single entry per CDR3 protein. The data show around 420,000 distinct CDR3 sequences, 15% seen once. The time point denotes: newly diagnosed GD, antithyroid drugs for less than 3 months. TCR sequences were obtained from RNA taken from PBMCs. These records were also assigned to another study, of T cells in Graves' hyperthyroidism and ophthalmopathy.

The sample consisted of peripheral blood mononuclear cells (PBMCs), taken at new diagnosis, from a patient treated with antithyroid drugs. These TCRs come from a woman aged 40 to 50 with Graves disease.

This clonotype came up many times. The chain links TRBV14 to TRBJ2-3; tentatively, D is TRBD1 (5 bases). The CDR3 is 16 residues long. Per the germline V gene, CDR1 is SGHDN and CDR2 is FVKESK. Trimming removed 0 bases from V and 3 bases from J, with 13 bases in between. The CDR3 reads CASSQDGRQGTDTQYF. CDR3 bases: TGTGCCAGCAGCCAAGACGGTAGGCAGGGAACAGATACGCAGTATTTT.

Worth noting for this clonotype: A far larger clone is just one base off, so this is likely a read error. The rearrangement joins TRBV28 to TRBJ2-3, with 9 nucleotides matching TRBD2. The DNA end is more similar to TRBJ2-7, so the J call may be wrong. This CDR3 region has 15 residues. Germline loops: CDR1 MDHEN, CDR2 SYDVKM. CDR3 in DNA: TGTGCCAGCAGTTTCGGAGTAGCGGGAGCGGCTGAGCAGTACTTC. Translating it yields CASSFGVAGAAEQYF.

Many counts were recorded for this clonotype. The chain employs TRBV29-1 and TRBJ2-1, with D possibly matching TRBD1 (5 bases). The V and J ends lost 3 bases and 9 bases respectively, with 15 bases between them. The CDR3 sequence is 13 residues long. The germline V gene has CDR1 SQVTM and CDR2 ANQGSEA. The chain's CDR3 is CSVDLQGKGEQFF. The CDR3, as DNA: TGCAGCGTTGACCTCCAGGGAAAGGGTGAGCAGTTCTTC.

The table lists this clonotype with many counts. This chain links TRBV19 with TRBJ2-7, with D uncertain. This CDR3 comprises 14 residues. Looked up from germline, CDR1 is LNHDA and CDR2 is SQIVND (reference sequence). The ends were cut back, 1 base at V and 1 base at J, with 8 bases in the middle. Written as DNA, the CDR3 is TGTGCCAGTAGTATAGGCAGGTTATCCTACGAGCAGTACTTC. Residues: CASSIGRLSYEQYF.

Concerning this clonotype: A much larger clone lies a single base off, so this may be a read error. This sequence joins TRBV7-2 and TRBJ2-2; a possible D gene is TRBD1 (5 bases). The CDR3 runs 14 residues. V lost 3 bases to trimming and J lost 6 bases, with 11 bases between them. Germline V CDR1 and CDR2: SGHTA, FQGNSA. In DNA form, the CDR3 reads TGTGCCAGCAGCTTCGTCAGGGCCGCCGGGGAGCTGTTTTTT. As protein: CASSFVRAAGELFF.

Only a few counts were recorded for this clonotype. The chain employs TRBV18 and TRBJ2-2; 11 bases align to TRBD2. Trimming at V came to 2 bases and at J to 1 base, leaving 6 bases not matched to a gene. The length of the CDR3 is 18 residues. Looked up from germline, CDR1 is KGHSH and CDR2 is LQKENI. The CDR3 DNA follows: TGTGCCAGCTCACCAAGGGGACTAGCGGAAGTGAACACCGGGGAGCTGTTTTTT. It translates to CASSPRGLAEVNTGELFF.

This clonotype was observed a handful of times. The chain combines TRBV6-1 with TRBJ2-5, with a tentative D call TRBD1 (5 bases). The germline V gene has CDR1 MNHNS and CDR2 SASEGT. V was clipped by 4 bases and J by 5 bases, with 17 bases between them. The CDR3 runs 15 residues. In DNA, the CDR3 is TGTGCCAGCAGTGTAACAGGAAGCCAGAGGGAGACCCAGTACTTC. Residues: CASSVTGSQRETQYF.

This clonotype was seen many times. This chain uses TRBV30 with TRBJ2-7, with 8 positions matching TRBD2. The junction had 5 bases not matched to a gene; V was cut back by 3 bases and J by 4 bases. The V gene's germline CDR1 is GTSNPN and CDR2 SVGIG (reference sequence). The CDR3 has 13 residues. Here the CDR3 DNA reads TGTGCCTGGAGACCGACGGGGGGGTACGAGCAGTACTTC. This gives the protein CAWRPTGGYEQYF.

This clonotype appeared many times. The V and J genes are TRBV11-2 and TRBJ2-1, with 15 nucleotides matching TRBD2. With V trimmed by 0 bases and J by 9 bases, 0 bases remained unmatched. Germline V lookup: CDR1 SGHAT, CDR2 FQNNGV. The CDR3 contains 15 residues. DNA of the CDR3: TGTGCCAGCAGCTTAGAGGGACTAGCGGGAGGTGAGCAGTTCTTC. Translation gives CASSLEGLAGGEQFF.

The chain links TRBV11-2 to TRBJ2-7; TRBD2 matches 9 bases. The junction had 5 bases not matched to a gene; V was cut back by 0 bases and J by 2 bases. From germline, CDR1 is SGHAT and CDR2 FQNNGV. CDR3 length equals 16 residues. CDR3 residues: CASSLDRRGGTYEQYF. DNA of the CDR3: TGTGCCAGCAGCTTAGATCGGCGGGGGGGGACCTACGAGCAGTACTTC.

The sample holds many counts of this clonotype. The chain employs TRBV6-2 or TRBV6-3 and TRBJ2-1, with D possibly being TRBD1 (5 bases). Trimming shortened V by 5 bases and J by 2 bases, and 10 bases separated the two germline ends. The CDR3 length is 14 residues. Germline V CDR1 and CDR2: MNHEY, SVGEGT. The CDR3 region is CASSDQGTYNEQFF. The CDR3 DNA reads TGTGCCAGCAGTGATCAGGGCACCTACAATGAGCAGTTCTTC.

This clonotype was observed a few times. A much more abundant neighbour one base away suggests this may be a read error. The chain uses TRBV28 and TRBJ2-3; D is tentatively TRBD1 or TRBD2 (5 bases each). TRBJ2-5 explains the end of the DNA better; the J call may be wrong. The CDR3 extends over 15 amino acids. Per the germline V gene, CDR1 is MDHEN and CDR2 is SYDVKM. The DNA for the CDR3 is TGTGCCAGCAGTTTCCGGGAAGGGACGGGTGAGACCCAGTACTTC. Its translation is CASSFREGTGETQYF.

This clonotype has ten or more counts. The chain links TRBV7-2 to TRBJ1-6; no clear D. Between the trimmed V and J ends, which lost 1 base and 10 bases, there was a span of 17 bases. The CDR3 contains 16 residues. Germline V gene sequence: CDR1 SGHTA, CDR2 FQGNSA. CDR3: CASSLDGQINGSPLHF. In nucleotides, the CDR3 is TGTGCCAGCAGCTTAGACGGCCAGATCAACGGGTCACCCCTCCACTTT.

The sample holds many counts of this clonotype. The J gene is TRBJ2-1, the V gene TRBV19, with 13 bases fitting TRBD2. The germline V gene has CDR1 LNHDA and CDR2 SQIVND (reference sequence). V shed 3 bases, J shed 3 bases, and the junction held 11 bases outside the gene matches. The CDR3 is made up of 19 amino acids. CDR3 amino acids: CASSMTSGRPGLRYNEQFF. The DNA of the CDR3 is TGTGCCAGTAGTATGACTAGCGGGAGGCCTGGTTTACGCTACAATGAGCAGTTCTTC.

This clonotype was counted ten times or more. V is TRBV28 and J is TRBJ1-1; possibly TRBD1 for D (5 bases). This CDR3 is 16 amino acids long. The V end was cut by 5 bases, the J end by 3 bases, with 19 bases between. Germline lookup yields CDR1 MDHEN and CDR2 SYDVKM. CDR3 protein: CASSPRGGTKYTEAFF. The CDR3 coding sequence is TGTGCCAGCAGTCCTCGGGGCGGGACCAAATACACTGAAGCTTTCTTT.

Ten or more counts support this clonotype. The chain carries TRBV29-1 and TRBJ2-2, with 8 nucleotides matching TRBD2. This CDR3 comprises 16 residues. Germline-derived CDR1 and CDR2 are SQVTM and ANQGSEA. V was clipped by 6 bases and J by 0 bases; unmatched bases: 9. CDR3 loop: CSVSTSVHPNTGELFF. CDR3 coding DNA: TGCAGCGTATCGACTAGCGTTCACCCGAACACCGGGGAGCTGTTTTTT.

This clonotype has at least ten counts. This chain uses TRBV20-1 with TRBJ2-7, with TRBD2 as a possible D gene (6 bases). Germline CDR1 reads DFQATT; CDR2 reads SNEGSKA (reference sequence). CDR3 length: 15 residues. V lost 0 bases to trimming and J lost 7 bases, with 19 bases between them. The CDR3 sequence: CSARDLISGLGEQYF. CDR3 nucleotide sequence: TGCAGTGCTAGAGATCTTATTAGCGGCCTGGGGGAGCAGTACTTC.

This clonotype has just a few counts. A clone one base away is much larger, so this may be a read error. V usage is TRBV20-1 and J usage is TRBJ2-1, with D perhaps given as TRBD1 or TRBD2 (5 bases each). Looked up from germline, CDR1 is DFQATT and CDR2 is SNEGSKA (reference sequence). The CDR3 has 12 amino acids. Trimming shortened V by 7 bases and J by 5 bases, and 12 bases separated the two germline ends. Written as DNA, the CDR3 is TGCAGTGTTGGGGACGGAGACAATGAGCAGTTCTTC. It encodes CSVGDGDNEQFF.

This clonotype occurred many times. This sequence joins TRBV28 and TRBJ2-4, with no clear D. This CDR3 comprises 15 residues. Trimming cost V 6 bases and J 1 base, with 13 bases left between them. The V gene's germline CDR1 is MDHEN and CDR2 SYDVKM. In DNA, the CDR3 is TGTGCCAGCAGCCCCCGGGCGGCGGCCAAAAACATTCAGTACTTC. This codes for CASSPRAAAKNIQYF.

DNA of the CDR3: TGCGCCAGCAGCTTTCCGGACCGACAGGGGGACACCGGGGAGCTGTTTTTT. Translating it yields CASSFPDRQGDTGELFF. This chain uses TRBV5-1 with TRBJ2-2, with 9 bases identical to TRBD1. The CDR3 covers 17 residues. The V segment lost 2 bases and the J segment 3 bases; nucleotides outside the gene matches: 8. Germline assignment: CDR1 SGHRS and CDR2 YFSETQ. The full variable domain, its missing parts supplied by reference TRBV5-1 and TRBJ2-2, is KAGVTQTPRYLIKTRGQQVTLSCSPISGHRSVSWYQQTPGQGLQFLFEYFSETQRNKGNFPGRFSGRQFSNSRSEMNVSTLELGDSALYLCASSFPDRQGDTGELFFGEGSRLTVL.

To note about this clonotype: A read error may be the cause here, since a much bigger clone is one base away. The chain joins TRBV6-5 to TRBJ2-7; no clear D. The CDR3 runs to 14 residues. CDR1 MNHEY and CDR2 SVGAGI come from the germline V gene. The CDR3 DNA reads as TGTACCAGCAGTTACAGAGGCAGGTCCTACGAGCAGTACTTC. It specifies CTSSYRGRSYEQYF.

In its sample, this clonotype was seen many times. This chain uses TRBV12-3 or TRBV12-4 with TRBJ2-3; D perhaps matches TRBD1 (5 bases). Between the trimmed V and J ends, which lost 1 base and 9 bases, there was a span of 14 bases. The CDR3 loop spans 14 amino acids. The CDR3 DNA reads TGTGCCAGCAGTTTAGAAGGGGTCCAGCTGACGCAGTATTTT. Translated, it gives CASSLEGVQLTQYF.

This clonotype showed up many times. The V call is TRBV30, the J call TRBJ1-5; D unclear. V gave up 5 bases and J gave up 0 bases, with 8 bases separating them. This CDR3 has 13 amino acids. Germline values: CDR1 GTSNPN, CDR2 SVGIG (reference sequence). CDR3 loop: CAWGLDSNQPQHF. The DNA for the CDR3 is TGTGCCTGGGGCCTGGATAGCAATCAGCCCCAGCATTTT.

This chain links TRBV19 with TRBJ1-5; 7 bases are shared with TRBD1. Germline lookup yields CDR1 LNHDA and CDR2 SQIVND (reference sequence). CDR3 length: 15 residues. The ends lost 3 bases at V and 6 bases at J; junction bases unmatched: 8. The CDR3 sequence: CASSIGQGGRQPQHF. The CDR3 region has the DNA TGTGCCAGTAGTATTGGGCAGGGGGGACGTCAGCCCCAGCATTTT. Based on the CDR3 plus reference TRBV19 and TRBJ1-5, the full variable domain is DGGITQSPKYLFRKEGQNVTLSCEQNLNHDAMYWYRQDPGQGLRLIYYSQIVNDFQKGDIAEGYSVSREKKESFPLTVTSAQKNPTAFYLCASSIGQGGRQPQHFGDGTRLSIL.